Listed below are T cell receptor beta chains from one sample, sequenced in a study of technical replicates of blood from a few donors. The repertoire was sequenced with immunoSEQ multiplex PCR; TCRdb's copy has only in-frame clones and lacks some. This table has around 70,000 clones, roughly 93% appearing once. Material for sequencing was T cells isolated from PBMCs. These receptors were taken from a human donor in good health. CDR3s include the opening cysteine and the closing phenylalanine or tryptophan. D genes are given only for firm matches. Some rows have no size entry. The others give once, few or many, or a class for an expanded clone.

cdr3_aa: CAIRGDTNTEAFF; cdr3_nt: TGTGCCATCAGGGGGGACACGAACACTGAAGCTTTCTTT; clone_size: few; v_call: TRBV10-3; d_call: -; j_call: TRBJ1-1
cdr3_aa: CASVKGGFPEAFF; cdr3_nt: TGTGCTAGTGTCAAAGGGGGTTTTCCTGAAGCTTTCTTT; clone_size: -; v_call: TRBV12-5; d_call: -; j_call: TRBJ1-1
cdr3_aa: CASSRPGQETQYF; cdr3_nt: TGCGCCAGCAGCAGACCGGGTCAAGAGACCCAGTACTTC; clone_size: -; v_call: TRBV4-1; d_call: -; j_call: TRBJ2-5
cdr3_aa: CASSRGQGYNSPLHF; cdr3_nt: TGTGCCAGTAGCAGAGGACAGGGTTATAATTCACCCCTCCACTTT; clone_size: -; v_call: TRBV19; d_call: TRBD1; j_call: TRBJ1-6
cdr3_aa: CASSPQASTEAFF; cdr3_nt: TGTGCCAGCAGCCCGCAGGCAAGTACTGAAGCTTTCTTT; clone_size: once; v_call: TRBV11-2; d_call: -; j_call: TRBJ1-1
cdr3_aa: CASYQDSSVGEQYF; cdr3_nt: TGTGCCAGCTACCAAGACTCCTCTGTGGGCGAGCAGTACTTC; clone_size: -; v_call: TRBV18; d_call: -; j_call: TRBJ2-7
cdr3_aa: CATSRGQILNTGELFF; cdr3_nt: TGTGCCACCAGCAGAGGACAGATACTGAACACCGGGGAGCTGTTTTTT; clone_size: -; v_call: TRBV15; d_call: -; j_call: TRBJ2-2
cdr3_aa: CASRGLSYEQYF; cdr3_nt: TGTGCCAGCAGAGGACTGTCCTACGAGCAGTACTTC; clone_size: -; v_call: TRBV27; d_call: -; j_call: TRBJ2-7
cdr3_aa: CSVVGLAGDTGELFF; cdr3_nt: TGCAGCGTTGTTGGTTTAGCGGGGGACACCGGGGAGCTGTTTTTT; clone_size: once; v_call: TRBV29-1; d_call: TRBD2; j_call: TRBJ2-2
cdr3_aa: CASSLELAVEQFF; cdr3_nt: TGTGCCAGCAGCTTAGAACTAGCAGTTGAGCAGTTCTTC; clone_size: -; v_call: TRBV7-2; d_call: -; j_call: TRBJ2-1
cdr3_aa: CSAAGGLGYTF; cdr3_nt: TGCAGTGCCGCGGGGGGGTTAGGCTACACCTTC; clone_size: -; v_call: TRBV20-1; d_call: -; j_call: TRBJ1-2
cdr3_aa: CSVDSPELNTEAFF; cdr3_nt: TGCAGCGTTGATAGCCCAGAATTGAACACTGAAGCTTTCTTT; clone_size: -; v_call: TRBV29-1; d_call: -; j_call: TRBJ1-1
cdr3_aa: CSVRDNEQYF; cdr3_nt: TGCAGCGTTAGGGACAACGAGCAGTACTTC; clone_size: once; v_call: TRBV29-1; d_call: -; j_call: TRBJ2-7
cdr3_aa: CASSHDREAFF; cdr3_nt: TGTGCCAGCAGCCACGACAGGGAAGCTTTCTTT; clone_size: -; v_call: TRBV6-5; d_call: -; j_call: TRBJ1-1
cdr3_aa: CASSQGALNTEAFF; cdr3_nt: TGTGCCAGCAGTCAGGGGGCACTGAACACTGAAGCTTTCTTT; clone_size: -; v_call: TRBV6-5; d_call: TRBD1; j_call: TRBJ1-1
cdr3_aa: CATSGGLAAYEQYF; cdr3_nt: TGTGCCACCAGCGGGGGACTAGCCGCCTACGAGCAGTACTTC; clone_size: -; v_call: TRBV19; d_call: TRBD2; j_call: TRBJ2-7
cdr3_aa: CASSVQGDYGYTF; cdr3_nt: TGTGCCAGCAGCGTACAGGGGGACTATGGCTACACCTTC; clone_size: -; v_call: TRBV9; d_call: TRBD1; j_call: TRBJ1-2
cdr3_aa: CASRSKGPNTEAFF; cdr3_nt: TGTGCCAGCAGGTCGAAGGGGCCGAACACTGAAGCTTTCTTT; clone_size: -; v_call: TRBV7-6; d_call: -; j_call: TRBJ1-1
cdr3_aa: CSVVGAGANVLTF; cdr3_nt: TGCAGCGTTGTAGGGGCTGGGGCCAACGTCCTGACTTTC; clone_size: -; v_call: TRBV29-1; d_call: -; j_call: TRBJ2-6
cdr3_aa: CAISEIGYEQYF; cdr3_nt: TGTGCCATCAGTGAGATCGGCTACGAGCAGTACTTC; clone_size: -; v_call: TRBV10-3; d_call: -; j_call: TRBJ2-7
cdr3_aa: CASSGNTEAFF; cdr3_nt: TGTGCCAGCTCGGGGAACACTGAAGCTTTCTTT; clone_size: -; v_call: TRBV7-9; d_call: -; j_call: TRBJ1-1
cdr3_aa: CASNSQETQYF; cdr3_nt: TGTGCCAGCAACTCTCAAGAGACCCAGTACTTC; clone_size: -; v_call: TRBV2; d_call: -; j_call: TRBJ2-5
cdr3_aa: CASKTGTYTEAFF; cdr3_nt: TGTGCCAGCAAAACAGGGACGTACACTGAAGCTTTCTTT; clone_size: -; v_call: TRBV6-1; d_call: -; j_call: TRBJ1-1
cdr3_aa: CASSTGTLANQPQHF; cdr3_nt: TGTGCCAGCAGTACCGGGACACTTGCTAATCAGCCCCAGCATTTT; clone_size: -; v_call: TRBV28; d_call: -; j_call: TRBJ1-5
cdr3_aa: CASSLLGREAEAFF; cdr3_nt: TGTGCCAGCAGTTTACTGGGCAGGGAGGCTGAAGCTTTCTTT; clone_size: -; v_call: TRBV28; d_call: -; j_call: TRBJ1-1
cdr3_aa: CAWTPGQGYGYTF; cdr3_nt: TGTGCCTGGACCCCCGGACAGGGTTATGGCTACACCTTC; clone_size: once; v_call: TRBV30; d_call: TRBD1; j_call: TRBJ1-2
cdr3_aa: CATARYTEAFF; cdr3_nt: TGTGCCACTGCGAGATACACTGAAGCTTTCTTT; clone_size: -; v_call: TRBV6-1; d_call: -; j_call: TRBJ1-1
cdr3_aa: CASSPNGDTQYF; cdr3_nt: TGTGCCAGCAGCCCAAACGGGGATACGCAGTATTTT; clone_size: -; v_call: TRBV4-2; d_call: -; j_call: TRBJ2-3
cdr3_aa: CATSFRTAGNTIYF; cdr3_nt: TGTGCCACCAGCTTTCGGACTGCTGGAAACACCATATATTTT; clone_size: once; v_call: TRBV15; d_call: -; j_call: TRBJ1-3
cdr3_aa: CASRPPRGDTEAFF; cdr3_nt: TGTGCCAGCAGGCCCCCCAGGGGGGATACTGAAGCTTTCTTT; clone_size: -; v_call: TRBV6-5; d_call: TRBD1; j_call: TRBJ1-1
cdr3_aa: CASSRWNARSGYTF; cdr3_nt: TGCGCCAGCAGCCGTTGGAACGCCCGGAGTGGCTACACCTTC; clone_size: -; v_call: TRBV4-1; d_call: -; j_call: TRBJ1-2